The rows below give T cell receptor beta chains drawn from one sample of a study of cytotoxic CD8 clonotypes in ibrutinib-treated CLL. Produced via immunoSEQ multiplex PCR; TCRdb's table is partial and in-frame only. The sample lists approximately 200,000 clones, 72% occurring once. This material consisted of PBMCs, taken after 24 months of ibrutinib treatment. All receptors come from a human donor with chronic lymphocytic leukemia. Both conserved end residues are part of each CDR3. D genes are given only for firm matches. The size field is filled for only some rows; it gives once, few, many or a size class.

J gene | D gene | clone size | V gene | CDR3 protein | CDR3 DNA
TRBJ2-5 | . | . | TRBV7-2 | CASSWVIGEETQYF | TGTGCCAGCAGCTGGGTCATTGGTGAAGAGACCCAGTACTTC
TRBJ2-7 | . | . | TRBV5-6 | CASSFVDPLEQYF | TGTGCCAGCAGCTTTGTCGACCCTCTTGAGCAGTACTTC
TRBJ2-3 | . | . | TRBV27 | CASRPQAPPGTDTQYF | TGTGCCAGCAGACCACAGGCCCCACCGGGCACAGATACGCAGTATTTT
TRBJ2-1 | . | . | TRBV7-7 | CASSLGWQQGYNEQFF | TGTGCCAGCAGCTTAGGGTGGCAGCAGGGCTACAATGAGCAGTTCTTC
TRBJ2-7 | . | . | TRBV25-1 | CASSDRDSAYEQYF | TGTGCCAGCAGTGATCGGGACTCCGCCTACGAGCAGTACTTC
TRBJ2-7 | TRBD1 | . | TRBV15 | CATSRNQGAYEQYF | TGTGCCACCAGCAGGAACCAGGGGGCCTACGAGCAGTACTTC
TRBJ2-1 | . | . | TRBV5-1 | CASTSEGVGEQFF | TGCGCCAGCACAAGCGAGGGGGTGGGTGAGCAGTTCTTC
TRBJ2-7 | . | . | TRBV4-3 | CASSQEYGRSNYEQYF | TGCGCCAGCAGCCAAGAGTACGGCAGGTCGAATTACGAGCAGTACTTC
TRBJ2-2 | TRBD2 | . | TRBV15 | CATSEAGGFRTGELFF | TGTGCCACCAGCGAAGCGGGAGGGTTTAGGACCGGGGAGCTGTTTTTT
TRBJ2-7 | . | . | TRBV7-9 | CASSLSSRGPYEQYF | TGTGCCAGCAGCTTATCCAGCAGGGGTCCCTACGAGCAGTACTTC
TRBJ2-7 | . | . | TRBV9 | CASQPPGTHEQYF | TGTGCCAGTCAGCCCCCGGGAACACACGAGCAGTACTTC
TRBJ2-5 | . | . | TRBV15 | CATSREGVQETQYF | TGTGCCACCAGCAGAGAAGGGGTCCAAGAGACCCAGTACTTC
TRBJ2-3 | . | few | TRBV30 | CAWSVQGTDTQYF | TGTGCCTGGAGTGTACAGGGCACAGATACGCAGTATTTT
TRBJ2-3 | . | . | TRBV28 | CVVLGGSADTQYF | TGTGTGGTTCTTGGGGGGAGTGCAGATACGCAGTATTTT
TRBJ2-3 | . | . | TRBV28 | CASSSSDTQYF | TGTGCCAGCAGTTCCTCGGATACGCAGTATTTT
TRBJ2-7 | . | . | TRBV7-8 | CASSLSSYEQYF | TGTGCCAGCAGCTTATCCTCCTACGAGCAGTACTTC
TRBJ2-7 | TRBD2 | . | TRBV7-6 | CASSSGPGLEGVNYEQYF | TGTGCCAGCAGCTCAGGTCCGGGACTAGAAGGAGTTAACTACGAGCAGTACTTC
TRBJ1-5 | . | . | TRBV7-3 | CASPPIMTVVHQPQHF | TGTGCCAGCCCCCCTATCATGACAGTCGTCCATCAGCCCCAGCATTTT
TRBJ2-2 | TRBD1 | few | TRBV18 | CASSPQRNRGEDGELFF | TGTGCCAGCTCACCACAAAGGAACAGGGGTGAAGACGGGGAGCTGTTTTTT
TRBJ2-7 | . | once | TRBV27 | CASSFLSSQGRYEQYF | TGTGCCAGCAGTTTCCTATCGTCCCAGGGGCGATACGAGCAGTACTTC
TRBJ2-3 | TRBD2 | . | TRBV29-1 | CSVEIRGVSVAGATDTQYF | TGCAGCGTTGAAATCAGGGGCGTAAGCGTAGCGGGAGCTACAGATACGCAGTATTTT
TRBJ2-7 | TRBD2 | few | TRBV10-3 | CAISRTSGSYEQYF | TGTGCCATCAGCCGGACTAGCGGGAGTTACGAGCAGTACTTC
TRBJ2-5 | . | . | TRBV5-1 | CASSLASWKTQYF | TGCGCCAGCAGCTTGGCTAGCTGGAAGACCCAGTACTTC
TRBJ2-7 | TRBD1 | . | TRBV11-2 | CASSARDSYEQYF | TGTGCCAGCAGCGCCCGGGACAGCTACGAGCAGTACTTC
TRBJ2-7 | . | . | TRBV15 | CATSRDNTGTEQYF | TGTGCCACCAGCAGAGATAACACAGGCACCGAGCAGTACTTC
TRBJ1-2 | . | . | TRBV28 | CASSLGTNYGYTF | TGTGCCAGCAGTTTAGGGACAAACTATGGCTACACCTTC
TRBJ2-1 | TRBD2 | once | TRBV18 | CASSPTTSGGNEQFF | TGTGCCAGCTCACCAACGACTAGCGGAGGCAATGAGCAGTTCTTC
TRBJ2-5 | . | . | TRBV7-2 | CASSLGRSGGQYF | TGTGCCAGCAGCTTAGGGCGGTCCGGGGGCCAGTACTTC
TRBJ2-1 | TRBD2 | . | TRBV2 | CASSELAGRLDEQFF | TGTGCCAGCAGTGAACTAGCGGGACGATTGGATGAGCAGTTCTTC
TRBJ2-7 | TRBD1 | . | TRBV7-9 | CASSRPGTDRREQYF | TGTGCCAGCAGCCGCCCCGGGACAGATAGGCGCGAGCAGTACTTC
TRBJ1-1 | TRBD1 | few | TRBV11-3 | CASSLADRGTEAFF | TGTGCCAGCAGCTTAGCTGACAGGGGCACTGAAGCTTTCTTT
TRBJ2-1 | . | few | TRBV27 | CASSKEWVPIYHEQFF | TGTGCCAGCAGTAAAGAGTGGGTTCCTATTTACCATGAGCAGTTCTTC
TRBJ2-1 | . | few | TRBV30 | CAWSVLYEQFF | TGTGCCTGGAGTGTACTTTACGAGCAGTTCTTC
TRBJ2-3 | . | few | TRBV7-2 | CASSRGREDTQYF | TGTGCCAGCAGCCGTGGACGGGAAGATACGCAGTATTTT
TRBJ2-7 | TRBD1 | . | TRBV4-3 | CASSQDLSWDRAYEQYF | TGCGCCAGCAGCCAAGATTTATCCTGGGACAGGGCCTACGAGCAGTACTTC
TRBJ2-3 | TRBD2 | . | TRBV28 | CASSFIWGTSGASYTQYF | TGTGCCAGCAGTTTTATATGGGGGACTAGCGGTGCTTCGTATACGCAGTATTTT
TRBJ2-2 | . | . | TRBV2 | CASSVENTGELFF | TGTGCCAGCAGTGTTGAGAACACCGGGGAGCTGTTTTTT
TRBJ2-7 | TRBD1 | . | TRBV6-5 | CASRTRGRYEQYF | TGTGCCAGCAGAACTAGGGGGCGGTACGAGCAGTACTTC
TRBJ2-1 | . | . | TRBV9 | CASSVGSRSYNEQFF | TGTGCCAGCAGCGTTGGGTCTCGGTCCTACAATGAGCAGTTCTTC
TRBJ2-3 | TRBD2 | few | TRBV7-2 | CASSLASGRGADTQYF | TGTGCCAGCAGCTTAGCTAGCGGGAGGGGAGCAGATACGCAGTATTTT
TRBJ1-2 | TRBD1 | few | TRBV25-1 | CASREGAGYGYTF | TGTGCCAGCAGGGAGGGGGCAGGCTATGGCTACACCTTC
TRBJ2-7 | . | . | TRBV11-2 | CASSLYKTYEQYF | TGTGCCAGCAGCCTTTACAAGACCTACGAGCAGTACTTC
TRBJ1-1 | . | . | TRBV30 | CAWKKIRHTEAFF | TGTGCCTGGAAGAAGATTAGACATACTGAAGCTTTCTTT
TRBJ2-1 | . | . | TRBV7-9 | CASSKGQWNEQFF | TGTGCCAGCAGCAAGGGACAATGGAATGAGCAGTTCTTC
TRBJ2-7 | TRBD2 | few | TRBV14 | CASSHYGTSGRYEQYF | TGTGCCAGCAGCCATTATGGGACTAGCGGGCGGTACGAGCAGTACTTC
TRBJ2-5 | . | . | TRBV28 | CASRFGLRTGDFQETQYF | TGTGCCAGCAGATTTGGACTGAGAACAGGGGACTTCCAAGAGACCCAGTACTTC
TRBJ2-3 | . | few | TRBV20-1 | CSAAARDTQYF | TGCAGTGCTGCCGCCAGGGATACGCAGTATTTT